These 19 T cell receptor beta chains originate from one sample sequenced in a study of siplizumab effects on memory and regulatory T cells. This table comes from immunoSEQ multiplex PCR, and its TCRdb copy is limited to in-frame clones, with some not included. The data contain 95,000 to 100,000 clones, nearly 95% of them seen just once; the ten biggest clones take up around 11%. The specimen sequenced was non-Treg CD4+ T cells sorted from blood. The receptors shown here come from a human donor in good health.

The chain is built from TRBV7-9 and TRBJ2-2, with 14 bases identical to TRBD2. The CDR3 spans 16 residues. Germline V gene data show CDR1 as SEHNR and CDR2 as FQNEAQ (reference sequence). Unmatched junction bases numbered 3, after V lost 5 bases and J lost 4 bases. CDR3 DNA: TGTGCCAGCAGCCCGGGACTAGCGGGAGTCACCGGGGAGCTGTTTTTT. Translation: CASSPGLAGVTGELFF.

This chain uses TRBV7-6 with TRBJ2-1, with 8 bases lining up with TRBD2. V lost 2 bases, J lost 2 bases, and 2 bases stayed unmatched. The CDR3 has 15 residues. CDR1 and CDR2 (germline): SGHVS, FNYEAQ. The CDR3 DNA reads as TGTGCCAGCAGCTTATACGGGAGGGCCTACAATGAGCAGTTCTTC. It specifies CASSLYGRAYNEQFF.

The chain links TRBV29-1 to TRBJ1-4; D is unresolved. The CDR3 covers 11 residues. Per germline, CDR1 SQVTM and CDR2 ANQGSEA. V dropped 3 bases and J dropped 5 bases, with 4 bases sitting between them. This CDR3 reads CSVDRNEKLFF. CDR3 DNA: TGCAGCGTTGACAGAAATGAAAAACTGTTTTTT.

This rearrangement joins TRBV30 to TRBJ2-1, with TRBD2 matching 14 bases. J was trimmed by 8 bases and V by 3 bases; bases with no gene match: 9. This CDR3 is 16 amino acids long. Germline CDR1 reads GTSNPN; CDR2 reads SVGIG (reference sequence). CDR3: CAWSRGTSGSLHEQFF. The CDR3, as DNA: TGTGCCTGGAGCAGGGGGACTAGCGGGAGTTTGCATGAGCAGTTCTTC.

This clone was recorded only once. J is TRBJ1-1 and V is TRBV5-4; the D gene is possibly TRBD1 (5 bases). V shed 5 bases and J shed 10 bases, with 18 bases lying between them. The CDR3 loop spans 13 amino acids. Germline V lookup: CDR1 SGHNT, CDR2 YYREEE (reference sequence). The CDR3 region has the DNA TGTGCCAGCAGTCCGCAGGGCAGGGTTGGAGCTTTCTTT. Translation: CASSPQGRVGAFF.

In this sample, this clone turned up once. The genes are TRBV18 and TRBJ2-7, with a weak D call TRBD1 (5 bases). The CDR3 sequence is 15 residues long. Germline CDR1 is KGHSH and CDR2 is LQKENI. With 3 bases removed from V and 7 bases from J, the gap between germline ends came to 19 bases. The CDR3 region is CASSPSPAGLREQYF. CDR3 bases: TGTGCCAGCTCACCCTCCCCCGCAGGGTTAAGAGAGCAGTACTTC.

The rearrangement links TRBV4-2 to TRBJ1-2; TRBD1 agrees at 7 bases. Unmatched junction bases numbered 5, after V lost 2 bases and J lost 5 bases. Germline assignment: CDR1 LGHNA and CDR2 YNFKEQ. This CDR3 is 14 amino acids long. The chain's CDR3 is CASSQKGQNYGYTF. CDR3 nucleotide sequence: TGTGCCAGCAGCCAAAAGGGACAGAATTATGGCTACACCTTC.

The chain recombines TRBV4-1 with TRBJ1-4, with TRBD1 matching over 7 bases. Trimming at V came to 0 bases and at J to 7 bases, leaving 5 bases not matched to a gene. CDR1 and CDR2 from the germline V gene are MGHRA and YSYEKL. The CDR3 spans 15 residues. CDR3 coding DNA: TGCGCCAGCAGCCAAGATCAAGGGGGCGGTGAAAAACTGTTTTTT. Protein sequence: CASSQDQGGGEKLFF.

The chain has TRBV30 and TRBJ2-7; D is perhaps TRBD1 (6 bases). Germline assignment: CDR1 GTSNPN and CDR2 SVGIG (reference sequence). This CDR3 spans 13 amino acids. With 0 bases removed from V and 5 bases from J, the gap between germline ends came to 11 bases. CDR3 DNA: TGTGCCTGGAGTGTCCAGGGGTACCACGAGCAGTACTTC. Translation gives CAWSVQGYHEQYF.

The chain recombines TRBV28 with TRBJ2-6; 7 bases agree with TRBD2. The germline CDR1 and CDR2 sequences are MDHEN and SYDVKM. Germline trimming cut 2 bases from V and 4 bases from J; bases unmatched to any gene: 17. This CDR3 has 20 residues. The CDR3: CASSLSGVSGMLPGANVLTF. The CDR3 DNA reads TGTGCCAGCAGTTTAAGCGGCGTCAGCGGGATGCTCCCGGGGGCCAACGTCCTGACTTTC.

DNA of the CDR3: TGTGCCAGTAGAAGAGGGGACGAGCAGTACTTC. It yields the protein CASRRGDEQYF. The chain carries TRBV19 and TRBJ2-7; D possibly uses TRBD1 or TRBD2 (5 bases each). CDR3 length equals 11 residues. The V gene's germline CDR1 is LNHDA and CDR2 SQIVND (reference sequence). V gave up 6 bases and J gave up 5 bases, with 8 bases separating them.

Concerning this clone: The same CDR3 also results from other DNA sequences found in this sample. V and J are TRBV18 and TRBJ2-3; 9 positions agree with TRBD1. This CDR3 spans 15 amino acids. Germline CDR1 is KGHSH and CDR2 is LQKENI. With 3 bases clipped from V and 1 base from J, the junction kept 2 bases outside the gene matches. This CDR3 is CASSPRDRGTDTQYF. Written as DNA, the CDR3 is TGTGCCAGCTCACCGCGGGACAGGGGCACAGATACGCAGTATTTT.

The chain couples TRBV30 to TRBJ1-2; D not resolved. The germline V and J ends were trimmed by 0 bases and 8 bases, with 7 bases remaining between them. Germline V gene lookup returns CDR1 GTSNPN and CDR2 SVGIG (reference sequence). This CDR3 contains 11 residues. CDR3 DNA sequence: TGTGCCTGGAGTGTATCTCGAGGCTACACCTTC. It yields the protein CAWSVSRGYTF.

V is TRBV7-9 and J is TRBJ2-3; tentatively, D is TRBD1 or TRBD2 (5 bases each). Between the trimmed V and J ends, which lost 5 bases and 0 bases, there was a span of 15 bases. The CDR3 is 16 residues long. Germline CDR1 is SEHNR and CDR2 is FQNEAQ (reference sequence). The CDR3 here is CASSGQTGKSTDTQYF. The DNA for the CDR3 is TGTGCCAGCAGCGGACAAACCGGGAAAAGCACAGATACGCAGTATTTT.

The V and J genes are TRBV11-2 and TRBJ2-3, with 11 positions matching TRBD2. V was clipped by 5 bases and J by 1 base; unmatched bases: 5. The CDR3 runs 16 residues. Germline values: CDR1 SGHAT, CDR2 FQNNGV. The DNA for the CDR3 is TGTGCCAGCAGCCGAGGGACTAGCGGCGGCACAGATACGCAGTATTTT. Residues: CASSRGTSGGTDTQYF.

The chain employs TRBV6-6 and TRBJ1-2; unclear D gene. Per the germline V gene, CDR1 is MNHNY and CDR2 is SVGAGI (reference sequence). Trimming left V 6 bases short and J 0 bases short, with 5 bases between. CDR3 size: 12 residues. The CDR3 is CASRGTNYGYTF. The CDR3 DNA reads TGTGCCAGCAGGGGCACTAACTATGGCTACACCTTC.

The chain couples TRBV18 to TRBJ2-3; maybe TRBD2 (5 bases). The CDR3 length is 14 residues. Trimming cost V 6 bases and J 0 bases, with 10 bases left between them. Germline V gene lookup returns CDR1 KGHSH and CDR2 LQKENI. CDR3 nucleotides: TGTGCCAGCTCGTCCGGGATTAGCACAGATACGCAGTATTTT. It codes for CASSSGISTDTQYF.

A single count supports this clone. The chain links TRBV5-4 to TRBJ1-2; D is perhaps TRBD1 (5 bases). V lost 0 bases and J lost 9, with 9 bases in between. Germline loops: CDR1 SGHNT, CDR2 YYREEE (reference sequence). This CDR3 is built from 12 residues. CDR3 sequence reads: CASSLGAGSYTF. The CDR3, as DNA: TGTGCCAGCAGCTTGGGGGCAGGGAGCTACACCTTC.

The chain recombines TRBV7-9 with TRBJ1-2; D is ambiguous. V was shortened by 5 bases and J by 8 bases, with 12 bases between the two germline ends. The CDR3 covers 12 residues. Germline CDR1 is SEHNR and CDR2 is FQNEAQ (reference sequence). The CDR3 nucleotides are TGTGCCAGCAGCCCGGACCTTAGAGGCTACACCTTC. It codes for CASSPDLRGYTF. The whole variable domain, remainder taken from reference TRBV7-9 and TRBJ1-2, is DTGVSQNPRHKITKRGQNVTFRCDPISEHNRLYWYRQTLGQGPEFLTYFQNEAQLEKSRLLSDRFSAERPKGSFSTLEIQRTEQGDSAMYLCASSPDLRGYTFGSGTRLTVV.